Following are 14 T cell receptor beta chains from one sample sequenced in a study of cytomegalovirus exposure and HLA in healthy donors. Primers: 60 Vbeta forward and 13 Jbeta reverse. The assay was immunoSEQ multiplex PCR, and TCRdb's table has in-frame clones only and misses some. Found here are around 90,000 clones, roughly 60% of them singletons; the top ten hold over 5%. The sample was PBMCs. These receptors were obtained from a woman aged 30 to 39 in good health and CMV-seropositive.

The rearrangement uses TRBV6-1 and TRBJ2-1, with 12 bases that match TRBD2. Trimming cost V 8 bases and J 7 bases; bases outside gene matches: 6. CDR1 and CDR2 (germline): MNHNS, SASEGT. The CDR3 totals 14 residues. The CDR3 is CASRTSGENNEQFF. The CDR3 nucleotides read TGTGCCAGCCGGACTAGCGGGGAGAATAATGAGCAGTTCTTC.

The chain uses TRBV19 and TRBJ2-5; tentative D call: TRBD1 (5 bases). The CDR3 has 15 residues. Trimming took off 7 bases at V and 5 bases at J, with 20 bases between the two ends. Germline V gene data show CDR1 as LNHDA and CDR2 as SQIVND (reference sequence). The CDR3 region is CASTLSGAIFETQYF. As DNA, the CDR3 is TGTGCCAGTACCCTATCTGGGGCAATCTTCGAGACCCAGTACTTC.

J is TRBJ1-3 and V is TRBV20-1; D is perhaps TRBD1 (6 bases). Germline CDR1 reads DFQATT; CDR2 reads SNEGSKA (reference sequence). V lost 4 bases and J lost 8, with 9 bases in between. The CDR3 is 11 residues long. CDR3 sequence (DNA): TGCAGTGCTAAAGGGGGGGACACCATATATTTT. Its protein is CSAKGGDTIYF.

The chain joins TRBV5-1 to TRBJ2-2; a weak D match, TRBD1 (5 bases). Germline V gene sequence: CDR1 SGHRS, CDR2 YFSETQ. The length of the CDR3 is 13 residues. The V end lost 5 bases, the J end lost 6 bases, and 11 bases lay between the germline ends. The CDR3, as DNA: TGCGCCAGCAGTGGGGCGAGCCCCGGGGAGCTGTTTTTT. It is translated as CASSGASPGELFF.

The chain carries TRBV29-1 and TRBJ1-1, with 8 bases matching TRBD1. This CDR3 contains 13 residues. The junction had 8 bases not matched to a gene; V was cut back by 6 bases and J by 5 bases. Germline V gene data show CDR1 as SQVTM and CDR2 as ANQGSEA. This CDR3 reads CSVIGQGRTEAFF. In nucleotides, the CDR3 is TGCAGCGTAATCGGACAGGGTCGGACTGAAGCTTTCTTT.

This clone appeared once. The J gene is TRBJ1-6, the V gene TRBV5-1, with D possibly matching TRBD1 (5 bases). CDR1 and CDR2 (germline): SGHRS, YFSETQ. This CDR3 spans 15 amino acids. With 0 bases removed from V and 9 bases from J, the gap between germline ends came to 13 bases. DNA of the CDR3: TGCGCCAGCAGCTTGGTCCAGGGAAAAACTTCACCCCTCCACTTT. Protein: CASSLVQGKTSPLHF.

This chain's CDR3 is CASTDRGEKLFF. The DNA for the CDR3 is TGTGCCAGCACTGACAGGGGGGAAAAACTGTTTTTT. The chain couples TRBV19 to TRBJ1-4, with 9 nucleotides matching TRBD1. Losses at the gene ends were 9 bases for V and 8 bases for J; bases not matched to a gene: 4. The CDR3 length is 12 residues. CDR1 is LNHDA, CDR2 SQIVND, per germline (reference sequence).

A few counts support this clone. The chain combines TRBV28 with TRBJ1-1, with 7 bases fitting TRBD1. The length of the CDR3 is 14 residues. The V gene end was trimmed by 7 bases and the J gene end by 3 bases; junction bases not matched to a gene: 8. Germline V gene data show CDR1 as MDHEN and CDR2 as SYDVKM. CDR3 DNA sequence: TGTGCCAGCATACAGGGGAGGTGGGACACTGAAGCTTTCTTT. It is translated as CASIQGRWDTEAFF.

This chain uses TRBV2 with TRBJ1-5; 7 nucleotides line up with TRBD1. CDR1 SNHLY and CDR2 FYNNEI come from the germline V gene. The ends lost 7 bases at V and 0 bases at J; junction bases unmatched: 3. This CDR3 contains 14 residues. CDR3 region: CASNGQDSNQPQHF. The CDR3 nucleotides are TGTGCCAGCAATGGACAGGATAGCAATCAGCCCCAGCATTTT.

The chain carries TRBV6-1 and TRBJ1-1, with D perhaps matching TRBD1 (6 bases). V lost 4 bases and J 2 bases, leaving 8 bases between the germline ends. The V gene's germline CDR1 is MNHNS and CDR2 SASEGT. The CDR3 has 13 amino acids. CDR3 bases: TGTGCCAGCAGTGGACAGGCTAACACTGAAGCTTTCTTT. It specifies CASSGQANTEAFF.

The table lists this clone with many counts. The rearrangement links TRBV4-3 to TRBJ1-2; D gene unclear. Germline V gene data show CDR1 as LGHNA and CDR2 as YSLEER. The CDR3 is 11 residues long. Trimming removed 1 base from V and 8 bases from J, with 5 bases in between. DNA for the CDR3: TGCGCCAGCAGCCAAGCCCAGGGCTACACCTTC. It yields the protein CASSQAQGYTF.

This chain connects TRBV15 to TRBJ1-3, with D perhaps TRBD1 (6 bases). Trimming removed 8 bases from V and 0 bases from J, with 14 bases in between. The CDR3 covers 15 residues. Germline CDR1 LNHNV, CDR2 YYDKDF (reference sequence). CDR3 DNA sequence: TGTGCCACCGCTACAGGGAGCCCCTCTGGAAACACCATATATTTT. Translating it yields CATATGSPSGNTIYF. The whole variable domain, remainder taken from reference TRBV15 and TRBJ1-3, is DAMVIQNPRYQVTQFGKPVTLSCSQTLNHNVMYWYQQKSSQAPKLLFHYYDKDFNNEADTPDNFQSRRPNTSFCFLDIRSPGLGDTAMYLCATATGSPSGNTIYFGEGSWLTVV.

The genes are TRBV5-1 and TRBJ2-7; 7 positions match TRBD2. Looked up from germline, CDR1 is SGHRS and CDR2 is YFSETQ. Trimming cost V 1 base and J 0 bases; bases outside gene matches: 4. CDR3 length: 15 amino acids. CDR3 nucleotides: TGCGCCAGCAGCTTGCGGTCTAGCGGCTCCTACGAGCAGTACTTC. Its translation is CASSLRSSGSYEQYF. The variable domain in full, with the rest retrieved from reference TRBV5-1 and TRBJ2-7, is KAGVTQTPRYLIKTRGQQVTLSCSPISGHRSVSWYQQTPGQGLQFLFEYFSETQRNKGNFPGRFSGRQFSNSRSEMNVSTLELGDSALYLCASSLRSSGSYEQYFGPGTRLTVT.

This CDR3 is CAISEREGGSGSPLHF. The CDR3 nucleotides are TGTGCCATCAGTGAGCGGGAAGGGGGCTCGGGATCACCCCTCCACTTT. The chain couples TRBV10-3 to TRBJ1-6, with TRBD1 matching 7 bases. The CDR3 loop spans 16 amino acids. Germline lookup yields CDR1 ENHRY and CDR2 SYGVKD. The ends lost 2 bases at V and 10 bases at J; junction bases unmatched: 11.